The subject of this entry is one TCR beta chain. Sequenced by immunoSEQ multiplex PCR; TCRdb stores in-frame clones only, minus some. The data hold under 60,000 clones, with around 90% observed a single time. This entry is derived from a study of cytomegalovirus exposure and HLA in healthy donors. Study-wide context: According to later analysis, the same platform produced the roughly 130 validation and approximately 700 first-cohort repertoires.

V shed 6 bases and J 7 bases; nucleotides not matched to a gene: 11. The CDR3 consists of 14 residues. Germline assignment: CDR1 MNHNS and CDR2 SASEGT. This clonotype was sampled from a woman aged 25-40 years in good health and CMV-seronegative. The sequenced sample consisted of PBMCs. This chain joins TRBV6-1 and TRBJ2-7, with 8 bases identical to TRBD2. CDR3 bases: TGTGCCAGCAGCCAAGCGGGAGTGAAAAGGGAGCAGTACTTC. It is translated as CASSQAGVKREQYF.